A single sample gave rise to the 19 T cell receptor beta chains below, sequenced in a study of T cell changes during pregnancy in multiple sclerosis. Assay used: immunoSEQ multiplex PCR; TCRdb lists only in-frame clones, some missing. The sample lists around 130,000 clones; approximately 93% were seen once. Sequencing used peripheral blood, obtained before pregnancy. The receptor source for this set is a female donor with multiple sclerosis, enrolled in a pregnancy study.

About this clone: Distinct nucleotide sequences in the sample also encode this CDR3. The V call is TRBV27, the J call TRBJ2-1, with D possibly TRBD1 on 6 matching bases. The CDR3 extends over 13 amino acids. The V end was cut by 5 bases, the J end by 8 bases, with 13 bases between. Germline CDR1 reads MNHEY; CDR2 reads SMNVEV (reference sequence). The DNA of the CDR3 is TGTGCCAGCAGTGGCACAGGGTGGGATGAGCAGTTCTTC. This codes for CASSGTGWDEQFF.

This sequence joins TRBV6-5 and TRBJ2-2; no firm D call. V shed 4 bases and J shed 8 bases, with 8 bases lying between them. Germline V lookup: CDR1 MNHEY, CDR2 SVGAGI. CDR3 length: 12 residues. DNA of the CDR3: TGTGCCAGCAGTTCCCCCCCAGGGGAGCTGTTTTTT. As protein: CASSSPPGELFF.

The rearrangement links TRBV2 to TRBJ1-5; the D is unclear. Germline V CDR1 and CDR2: SNHLY, FYNNEI. With 4 bases removed from V and 10 bases from J, the gap between germline ends came to 17 bases. The CDR3 is 14 residues long. CDR3 coding DNA: TGTGCCAGCAGTGGTACCCAGGCAATCCTTCCCCAGCATTTT. Protein product: CASSGTQAILPQHF.

The chain links TRBV9 to TRBJ1-2; D possibly corresponds to TRBD1 (6 bases). V was clipped by 6 bases and J by 0 bases, with 15 bases between them. This CDR3 contains 15 residues. Germline V gene lookup returns CDR1 SGDLS and CDR2 YYNGEE. DNA of the CDR3: TGTGCCAGCAACGGGGGGCCCGGGACTAACTATGGCTACACCTTC. Protein sequence: CASNGGPGTNYGYTF.

The J gene is TRBJ1-1, the V gene TRBV28, with 8 bases lining up with TRBD1. Trimming took 6 bases from V and 4 from J; bases not matched to a gene: 7. This CDR3 contains 14 residues. The germline V gene has CDR1 MDHEN and CDR2 SYDVKM. The CDR3 reads CASSPTGVGTEAFF. Written as DNA, the CDR3 is TGTGCCAGCAGCCCGACAGGGGTGGGCACTGAAGCTTTCTTT.

Concerning this clone: Germline is not matched at one junction end, which may reflect a read error. This specimen includes other DNA sequences encoding the same CDR3. This sequence joins TRBV6-1 and TRBJ1-5, with 7 bases lining up with TRBD1. The CDR3 consists of 16 residues. CDR1 MNHNS and CDR2 SASEGT come from the germline V gene. CDR3 sequence reads: CASSETRTGRYQPQHF. CDR3 bases: TGCGCCAGCAGTGAAACCCGGACAGGTCGCTATCAGCCCCAGCATTTT.

This chain uses TRBV29-1 with TRBJ1-1; D might be TRBD1 (6 bases). Trimming pared 3 bases from V and 3 bases from J, leaving 11 bases between. CDR1 and CDR2 from the germline V gene are SQVTM and ANQGSEA. The CDR3 loop spans 13 amino acids. The DNA for the CDR3 is TGCAGCGTTGAGAGGGGGATGGACACTGAAGCTTTCTTT. It codes for CSVERGMDTEAFF.

CDR3 amino acids: CASSLGIAGGPSYNEQFF. The CDR3 region has the DNA TGTGCCAGCAGCTTGGGGATAGCGGGGGGGCCCTCATACAATGAGCAGTTCTTC. This chain links TRBV5-4 with TRBJ2-1, with 11 positions matching TRBD2. This CDR3 has 18 residues. The ends lost 0 bases at V and 4 bases at J; junction bases unmatched: 9. The germline V gene has CDR1 SGHNT and CDR2 YYREEE (reference sequence).

The chain has TRBV19 and TRBJ1-2; D is ambiguous. With 7 bases removed from V and 0 bases from J, the gap between germline ends came to 12 bases. The germline V gene has CDR1 LNHDA and CDR2 SQIVND (reference sequence). This CDR3 region has 14 residues. The CDR3 here is CASTLPGANYGYTF. The CDR3, as DNA: TGTGCCAGTACTCTACCCGGGGCTAACTATGGCTACACCTTC.

The gene calls are TRBV18 and TRBJ2-1; 12 bases are shared with TRBD2. Germline loops: CDR1 KGHSH, CDR2 LQKENI. This CDR3 is built from 14 residues. With 2 bases clipped from V and 10 bases from J, the junction kept 3 bases outside the gene matches. The CDR3, as DNA: TGTGCCAGCTCACCAGGACTAGCGGGATGGGAGCAGTTCTTC. Encoded protein: CASSPGLAGWEQFF.

This clone turned up a few times. The rearrangement joins TRBV27 to TRBJ1-4; 7 nucleotides match TRBD1. Trimming at V came to 6 bases and at J to 2 bases, leaving 6 bases not matched to a gene. This CDR3 region has 15 residues. Germline V gene data show CDR1 as MNHEY and CDR2 as SMNVEV (reference sequence). CDR3 in amino acids: CASRPLGQTNEKLFF. The CDR3 DNA is TGTGCCAGCAGGCCCTTGGGACAGACTAATGAAAAACTGTTTTTT.

The chain links TRBV5-8 to TRBJ2-7; D may be TRBD1 (5 bases). This CDR3 spans 13 amino acids. V lost 0 bases and J 5 bases, leaving 9 bases between the germline ends. The germline CDR1 and CDR2 sequences are SGHTS and YDEGEE. This CDR3 reads CASSLVQGHEQYF. The CDR3 DNA follows: TGTGCCAGCAGCTTGGTTCAGGGCCACGAGCAGTACTTC. Supplemented by reference TRBV5-8 and TRBJ2-7, the full variable domain reads EAGVTQSPTHLIKTRGQQATLRCSPISGHTSVYWYQQALGLGLQFLLWYDEGEERNRGNFPPRFSGRQFPNYSSELNVNALELEDSALYLCASSLVQGHEQYFGPGTRLTVT.

The CDR3 region is CSCQFGGSLRGAEAFF. In DNA form, the CDR3 reads TGCAGCTGCCAATTCGGGGGTAGCCTTAGGGGCGCTGAAGCTTTCTTT. The genes are TRBV29-1 and TRBJ1-1, with D maybe TRBD1 (5 bases). V lost 8 bases, J lost 6 bases, and 28 bases lay in between. The CDR3 is made up of 16 amino acids. CDR1 is SQVTM and CDR2 is ANQGSEA in the germline V gene.

The CDR3 DNA is TGTGCCAGTAGTATCCCCGGGTCCCTAGCCAAAAACATTCAGTACTTC. Protein product: CASSIPGSLAKNIQYF. V usage is TRBV19 and J usage is TRBJ2-4, with unresolved D. V dropped 3 bases and J dropped 0 bases, with 12 bases sitting between them. Germline V gene data show CDR1 as LNHDA and CDR2 as SQIVND (reference sequence). The CDR3 has 16 amino acids.

The chain is built from TRBV6-1 and TRBJ2-7; 8 nucleotides align to TRBD1. The germline gives CDR1 MNHNS, CDR2 SASEGT. Trimming at V came to 7 bases and at J to 6 bases, leaving 14 bases not matched to a gene. The CDR3 has 15 residues. Here the CDR3 DNA reads TGTGCCAGCATCCCCTCGGACAGGGCGCCCAGCGAGCAGTACTTC. This codes for CASIPSDRAPSEQYF.

The chain is built from TRBV18 and TRBJ1-1; TRBD1 matches at 7 bases. V was pared by 4 bases and J by 2 bases, with 16 bases of the junction left unmatched. The germline V gene has CDR1 KGHSH and CDR2 LQKENI. This CDR3 has 18 amino acids. CDR3 coding DNA: TGTGCCAGCTCACTCTCGGGGATTCGGACAGGCCTTAACACTGAAGCTTTCTTT. Translating it yields CASSLSGIRTGLNTEAFF.

The chain carries TRBV2 and TRBJ2-7; 15 nucleotides agree with TRBD2. J lost 4 bases, V lost 3 bases, and 7 bases had no gene match. The V gene's germline CDR1 is SNHLY and CDR2 FYNNEI. There are 17 residues in the CDR3. The CDR3 DNA is TGTGCCAGCAGTGATCAGGCAGGGACTAGCGGGAGGTACGAGCAGTACTTC. Translated, it gives CASSDQAGTSGRYEQYF.

This CDR3 is CASSVGQGYTDTQYF. Written as DNA, the CDR3 is TGTGCCAGCAGCGTAGGACAGGGATACACAGATACGCAGTATTTT. The rearrangement links TRBV9 to TRBJ2-3; TRBD1 agrees at 7 bases. This CDR3 contains 15 residues. V trimming: 0 bases; J trimming: 2 bases; junction bases outside the gene matches: 3. Germline V gene lookup returns CDR1 SGDLS and CDR2 YYNGEE.

The count of this clone is one. The chain carries TRBV6-1 and TRBJ1-6, with TRBD1 identical over 7 bases. There are 14 residues in the CDR3. Germline assignment: CDR1 MNHNS and CDR2 SASEGT. V was clipped by 6 bases and J by 6 bases; unmatched bases: 5. The CDR3 nucleotides read TGTGCCAGCAGCCAGGGGGTACTTAATTCACCCCTCCACTTT. It specifies CASSQGVLNSPLHF.